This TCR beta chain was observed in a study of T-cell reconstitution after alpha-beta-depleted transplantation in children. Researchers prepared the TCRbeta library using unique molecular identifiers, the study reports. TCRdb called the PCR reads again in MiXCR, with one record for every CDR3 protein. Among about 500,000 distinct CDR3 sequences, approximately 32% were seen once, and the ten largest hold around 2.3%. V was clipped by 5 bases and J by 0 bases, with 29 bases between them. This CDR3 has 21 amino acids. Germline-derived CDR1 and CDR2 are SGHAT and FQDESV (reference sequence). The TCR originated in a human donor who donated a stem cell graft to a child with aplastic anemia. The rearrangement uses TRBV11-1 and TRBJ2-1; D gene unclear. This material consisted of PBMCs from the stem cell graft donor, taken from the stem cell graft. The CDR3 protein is CASSPLPIATSYTSSYNEQFF. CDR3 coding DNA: TGTGCCAGCAGCCCACTTCCCATAGCAACTTCCTATACCAGCTCCTACAATGAGCAGTTCTTC.